A single sample gave rise to the 26 T cell receptor beta chains below, sequenced in a study of identical twins. TCRdb reprocessed the 5' RACE reads via MiXCR and lists one record per CDR3 protein. The data hold about 240,000 distinct CDR3 sequences, with about 11% observed a single time. Sequenced material: memory T cells sorted from blood. The receptors were sampled from a man aged 45-60 years in good health.

This clonotype occurred a few times. The J gene is TRBJ2-7, the V gene TRBV28; 8 positions match TRBD2. This CDR3 has 18 residues. Germline CDR1 MDHEN, CDR2 SYDVKM. The V and J ends lost 3 bases and 1 base, in that order; junction bases with no gene match: 14. The CDR3 protein is CASSFPEEVSGSSYEQYF. As DNA, the CDR3 is TGTGCCAGCAGTTTCCCCGAGGAGGTGAGCGGGAGTTCCTACGAGCAGTACTTC. The full variable domain, completed using reference TRBV28 and TRBJ2-7, is DVKVTQSSRYLVKRTGEKVFLECVQDMDHENMFWYRQDPGLGLRLIYFSYDVKMKEKGDIPEGYSVSREKKERFSLILESASTNQTSMYLCASSFPEEVSGSSYEQYFGPGTRLTVT.

V is TRBV18 and J is TRBJ2-7; D may be TRBD1 or TRBD2 (5 bases each). The CDR3 is 14 amino acids. Trimming removed 1 base from V and 1 base from J, with 8 bases in between. CDR1 and CDR2 from the germline V gene are KGHSH and LQKENI. Here the CDR3 DNA reads TGTGCCAGCTCACCACGGGACGGATCCTACGAGCAGTACTTC. This encodes CASSPRDGSYEQYF.

This clonotype was seen only once. A read error may explain this, as a much larger clone is one base away. This chain joins TRBV5-1 and TRBJ2-7; the D gene is possibly TRBD1 (5 bases). The CDR3 is made up of 14 amino acids. Germline lookup yields CDR1 SGHRS and CDR2 YFSETQ. CDR3 coding DNA: TGCGCCAGCAGCTTGTTACAGGAATCCTACGAGCAGTCCTTC. It is translated as CASSLLQESYEQSF. Full variable domain (missing parts from reference TRBV5-1 and TRBJ2-7): KAGVTQTPRYLIKTRGQQVTLSCSPISGHRSVSWYQQTPGQGLQFLFEYFSETQRNKGNFPGRFSGRQFSNSRSEMNVSTLELGDSALYLCASSLLQESYEQSFGPGTRLTVT.

In its sample, this clonotype was seen many times. CDR3 region: CASSIGDRAIETQYF. The CDR3 DNA follows: TGTGCCAGTAGTATCGGGGACAGGGCGATAGAGACCCAGTACTTC. V is TRBV19 and J is TRBJ2-5, with 9 bases matching TRBD1. The trim removed 3 bases at V and 4 bases at J, leaving 6 bases unmatched. The length of the CDR3 is 15 residues. Per the germline V gene, CDR1 is LNHDA and CDR2 is SQIVND (reference sequence).

This clonotype was recorded a few times. This CDR3 reads CASLESPVTEAFF. CDR3 coding DNA: TGTGCCAGCCTAGAGAGCCCCGTCACTGAAGCTTTCTTT. This chain uses TRBV19 with TRBJ1-1; no firm D call. Germline V gives CDR1 LNHDA, CDR2 SQIVND (reference sequence). Trimming took off 9 bases at V and 4 bases at J, with 15 bases between the two ends. There are 13 residues in the CDR3.

This clonotype was observed a few times. This CDR3 is CASSRRVGLDYNEQFF. The CDR3 DNA reads as TGCGCCAGCAGTCGCAGGGTCGGGTTAGACTACAATGAGCAGTTCTTC. The chain recombines TRBV5-1 with TRBJ2-1; D might be TRBD1 (5 bases). Deletions cut 5 bases from V and 3 bases from J, with 18 bases between. This CDR3 is 16 amino acids long. CDR1 and CDR2 (germline): SGHRS, YFSETQ.

This clonotype was seen repeatedly, ten times or more. CDR3 in amino acids: CASSQVGVYEQYF. Written as DNA, the CDR3 is TGCGCCAGCAGCCAGGTCGGAGTCTACGAGCAGTACTTC. The rearrangement uses TRBV4-1 and TRBJ2-7; no firm D call. There are 13 residues in the CDR3. CDR1 is MGHRA, CDR2 YSYEKL, per germline. Trimming stripped 3 bases from V and 3 bases from J, with 9 bases between.

This clonotype was counted only a few times. J is TRBJ2-4 and V is TRBV18; no clear D gene. Germline V gene lookup returns CDR1 KGHSH and CDR2 LQKENI. V lost 0 bases to trimming and J lost 0 bases, with 3 bases between them. The CDR3 totals 14 residues. Here the CDR3 reads CASSPPSAKNIQYF. CDR3 coding DNA: TGTGCCAGCTCACCACCCTCAGCCAAAAACATTCAGTACTTC.

This clonotype was seen ten or more times. The CDR3 bases are TGCAGTGCTACGATTATAGGGGGCACTGAAGCTTTCTTT. This codes for CSATIIGGTEAFF. V gene TRBV20-1 combines with J gene TRBJ1-1, with D perhaps TRBD1 (6 bases). Between the trimmed V and J ends, which lost 4 bases and 4 bases, there was a span of 13 bases. Germline V gene lookup returns CDR1 DFQATT and CDR2 SNEGSKA (reference sequence). The CDR3 has 13 amino acids.

This clonotype has ten or more counts. The chain carries TRBV27 and TRBJ2-1; D is possibly TRBD2 (6 bases). The ends were cut back, 1 base at V and 3 bases at J, with 13 bases in the middle. The CDR3 contains 16 residues. Germline lookup yields CDR1 MNHEY and CDR2 SMNVEV (reference sequence). CDR3 protein: CASSLWASEYYNEQFF. The CDR3, as DNA: TGTGCCAGCAGTTTATGGGCTAGCGAGTACTACAATGAGCAGTTCTTC.

This clonotype was observed many times. The rearrangement joins TRBV5-1 to TRBJ2-3, with TRBD2 identical over 7 bases. This CDR3 has 14 amino acids. J was trimmed by 4 bases and V by 4 bases; bases with no gene match: 6. The germline CDR1 and CDR2 sequences are SGHRS and YFSETQ. CDR3 sequence (DNA): TGCGCCAGCAGCCCAGGACTAGAAGCAGATACGCAGTATTTT. It encodes CASSPGLEADTQYF.

J is TRBJ2-1 and V is TRBV6-2 or TRBV6-3; D may correspond to TRBD1 or TRBD2 (6 bases each). The CDR3 is 15 amino acids. V shed 3 bases and J shed 5 bases, with 14 bases lying between them. The germline CDR1 and CDR2 sequences are MNHEY and SVGEGT. The CDR3 region is CASSYLQEGDNEQFF. For the CDR3, the DNA is TGTGCCAGCAGTTATTTACAGGAGGGGGACAATGAGCAGTTCTTC.

The chain uses TRBV7-2 and TRBJ2-7, with TRBD1 as a possible D gene (6 bases). CDR3 length equals 15 residues. V dropped 5 bases and J dropped 2 bases, with 16 bases sitting between them. CDR1 and CDR2 (germline): SGHTA, FQGNSA. In nucleotides, the CDR3 is TGTGCCAGCAGCCGGCTATTAGGGGGAACCTACGAGCAGTACTTC. It encodes CASSRLLGGTYEQYF.

This clonotype was recorded many times. The CDR3 DNA reads as TGTGCCAGCAGTTTAACCGCTATTTCCGGGATGAACACTGAAGCTTTCTTT. Amino acid sequence: CASSLTAISGMNTEAFF. The gene calls are TRBV28 and TRBJ1-1; D is ambiguous. The CDR3 has 17 residues. Between the trimmed V and J ends, which lost 2 bases and 0 bases, there was a span of 16 bases. CDR1 MDHEN and CDR2 SYDVKM come from the germline V gene.

This clonotype was recorded at least ten times. The chain employs TRBV3-1 and TRBJ2-5; D is unclear. Trimming took off 0 bases at V and 7 bases at J, with 6 bases between the two ends. This CDR3 comprises 12 residues. Germline-derived CDR1 and CDR2 are LGHDT and YNNKEL (reference sequence). In DNA form, the CDR3 reads TGTGCCAGCAGCCAAGATAGGAGGACCCAGTACTTC. Amino acids: CASSQDRRTQYF.

Ten or more counts support this clonotype. This chain connects TRBV7-9 to TRBJ2-2; TRBD1 matches at 10 bases. Germline V gene data show CDR1 as SEHNR and CDR2 as FQNEAQ (reference sequence). V lost 6 bases, J lost 4 bases, and 8 bases stayed unmatched. The CDR3 has 16 amino acids. CDR3 in DNA: TGTGCCAGCAGACACGACAGGGGGCTCGGCACCGGGGAGCTGTTTTTT. It translates to CASRHDRGLGTGELFF.

In this sample, this clonotype turned up many times. The J gene is TRBJ2-2, the V gene TRBV3-1, with 9 bases aligning to TRBD1. J was trimmed by 5 bases and V by 4 bases; bases with no gene match: 2. This CDR3 is built from 14 residues. Germline V lookup: CDR1 LGHDT, CDR2 YNNKEL (reference sequence). CDR3 in DNA: TGTGCCAGCAGCCTAGACAGGGGGACCGGGGAGCTGTTTTTT. It yields the protein CASSLDRGTGELFF. The whole variable domain, filled in from reference TRBV3-1 and TRBJ2-2, reads DTAVSQTPKYLVTQMGNDKSIKCEQNLGHDTMYWYKQDSKKFLKIMFSYNNKELIINETVPNRFSPKSPDKAHLNLHINSLELGDSAVYFCASSLDRGTGELFFGEGSRLTVL.

For the CDR3, the DNA is TGTGCCAGCACCTTGACAGGGGGTTCACCCCTCCACTTT. Its protein is CASTLTGGSPLHF. The genes are TRBV7-9 and TRBJ1-6, with TRBD1 matching 9 bases. J gave up 9 bases and V 7 bases, and 4 bases lay outside the gene matches. This CDR3 is built from 13 residues. Germline CDR1 and CDR2: SEHNR and FQNEAQ (reference sequence).

CDR3 sequence: CSVEDRGDRGTGEQYF. The CDR3 DNA follows: TGCAGCGTTGAAGATCGTGGGGACAGGGGAACGGGCGAGCAGTACTTC. The chain has TRBV29-1 and TRBJ2-7; 10 nucleotides agree with TRBD1. CDR1 and CDR2 (germline): SQVTM, ANQGSEA. CDR3 length: 16 amino acids. The V segment lost 0 bases and the J segment 6 bases; nucleotides outside the gene matches: 11.

This clonotype has ten or more counts. The chain uses TRBV29-1 and TRBJ2-2, with 7 nucleotides matching TRBD1. V lost 7 bases to trimming and J lost 0 bases; unmatched junction nucleotides: 5. The V gene's germline CDR1 is SQVTM and CDR2 ANQGSEA. The CDR3 runs to 14 residues. The CDR3 loop is CSGSGTANTGELFF. As DNA, the CDR3 is TGCAGCGGCTCCGGGACAGCGAACACCGGGGAGCTGTTTTTT.

This chain uses TRBV4-1 with TRBJ1-5; tentatively, D is TRBD1 (5 bases). V lost 3 bases and J lost 7, with 16 bases in between. The V gene's germline CDR1 is MGHRA and CDR2 YSYEKL. This CDR3 is built from 15 residues. CDR3 sequence (DNA): TGCGCCAGCAGCCATCCCGGGGGGGAAAGGCAGCCCCAGCATTTT. Residues: CASSHPGGERQPQHF.

This clonotype came up many times. This chain joins TRBV18 and TRBJ2-7; TRBD1 agrees at 10 bases. The germline V gene has CDR1 KGHSH and CDR2 LQKENI. This CDR3 contains 16 residues. J lost 4 bases, V lost 3 bases, and 9 bases had no gene match. The DNA for the CDR3 is TGTGCCAGCTCACCCCTTCCCGGGACAGGGGTTTACGAGCAGTACTTC. Protein: CASSPLPGTGVYEQYF.

This clonotype was detected only a few times. V is TRBV7-2 and J is TRBJ1-6; 7 nucleotides agree with TRBD1. Germline V gene data show CDR1 as SGHTA and CDR2 as FQGNSA. The ends lost 8 bases at V and 7 bases at J; junction bases unmatched: 8. The CDR3 extends over 14 amino acids. CDR3 sequence reads: CASALQGLNSPLHF. CDR3 bases: TGTGCCAGCGCCTTACAGGGGTTGAATTCACCCCTCCACTTT.

This clonotype was detected many times. V and J are TRBV29-1 and TRBJ1-1; tentative D call: TRBD1 (5 bases). Trimming cost V 6 bases and J 5 bases, with 16 bases left between them. In germline, CDR1 is SQVTM, CDR2 ANQGSEA. The CDR3 covers 13 residues. The CDR3 loop is CSVGGAPATEAFF. CDR3 nucleotides: TGCAGCGTGGGAGGGGCACCCGCAACTGAAGCTTTCTTT.

The V gene is TRBV12-3 or TRBV12-4, the J gene TRBJ1-5; TRBD1 agrees at 7 bases. The CDR3 contains 17 residues. Trimming removed 1 base from V and 3 bases from J; junction bases left unmatched: 9. CDR3 in amino acids: CASSLGVGTGANQPQHF. CDR3 sequence (DNA): TGTGCCAGCAGTTTAGGCGTGGGTACAGGGGCCAATCAGCCCCAGCATTTT.

This clonotype was counted many times. V and J are TRBV6-1 and TRBJ2-1; D is ambiguous. Deletions cut 6 bases from V and 4 bases from J, with 10 bases between. The CDR3 is made up of 13 amino acids. CDR1 and CDR2 (germline): MNHNS, SASEGT. The CDR3 DNA is TGTGCCAGCAGGGAACAGAGATACAATGAGCAGTTCTTC. Protein: CASREQRYNEQFF.